This T cell receptor (beta chain) stems from a study of blood T cell repertoires in COVID-19. Study-level background: The United States, Italy and Spain were the sources of the acute and convalescent COVID-19 samples.

Cohort allocation depended upon clinical history that participants reported. J lost 2 bases, V lost 5 bases, and 5 bases had no gene match. This CDR3 is built from 15 residues. Germline V lookup: CDR1 LNHDA, CDR2 SQIVND (reference sequence). Per the original data handling: The authors estimated nucleated cell counts from reference gene primer amplification. TCRdb's table, derived via immunoSEQ multiplex PCR, lists solely in-frame clones and lacks some. Clone size and the V and J calls come from that table; the DNA yielded D and trimming. This sample has around 200,000 clones; roughly nine tenths occur once, and the top ten carry under 3%.

Specimen: PBMCs or T cells enriched from blood (not recorded which). This sequence originates from a woman aged 35 to 49 with acute COVID-19. The chain recombines TRBV19 with TRBJ2-5; 10 bases match TRBD1. CDR3: CASSETGGPQETQYF. CDR3 in DNA: TGTGCCAGTAGTGAGACAGGGGGCCCGCAAGAGACCCAGTACTTC.